Listed here are 28 T cell receptor beta chains from one sample, sequenced in a study of low-dose radiotherapy and immunotherapy resistance in tumors. Time point here: before trial treatment. TRAV- and TRBV-specific primers were used for first-strand cDNA, which covered alpha and beta chains. Over 20 PCR cycles, TCRs were amplified from a constant-region primer and V-primer adapter. TCRdb reprocessed the reads via MiXCR and lists one record per CDR3 protein. The sample lists about 60,000 distinct CDR3 sequences; approximately 25% were seen once. The material was PBMCs, obtained before treatment. The receptors were sampled from a male donor with prostate cancer.

The rearrangement links TRBV21-1 to TRBJ2-1; the D segment call TRBD2 is taken from the table without a DNA check. TRBV21-1 is recorded as a pseudogene. The CDR3 covers 19 residues. The CDR3 coding sequence is TGTGCCAGCAGCAATCAGTTCGTCCAGCGGGAGGGCCCCTACAATGAGCAGTTCTTC. Translated, it gives CASSNQFVQREGPYNEQFF.

The chain recombines TRBV20-1 with TRBJ1-2; D gene uncertain. Trimming stripped 0 bases from V and 0 bases from J, with 14 bases between. CDR3 length: 16 amino acids. CDR1 is DFQATT and CDR2 is SNEGSKA in the germline V gene (reference sequence). CDR3 DNA sequence: TGCAGTGCTAGAGAGTGGCGTATCCCCACTAACTATGGCTACACCTTC. Its protein is CSAREWRIPTNYGYTF.

This clonotype was picked up many times. J is TRBJ2-1 and V is TRBV27, with D unclear. This CDR3 is 14 amino acids long. The V end was cut by 3 bases, the J end by 4 bases, with 10 bases between. The germline CDR1 and CDR2 sequences are MNHEY and SMNVEV (reference sequence). The CDR3 coding sequence is TGTGCCAGCAGTTTCAGAGCGTTATACAATGAGCAGTTCTTC. It specifies CASSFRALYNEQFF.

This clonotype was recorded at least ten times. This chain connects TRBV25-1 to TRBJ1-5, with D uncertain. Germline loops: CDR1 MGHDK, CDR2 SYGVNS. Trimming removed 5 bases from V and 0 bases from J, with 5 bases in between. The CDR3 runs to 13 residues. The CDR3 spells CASSKGSNQPQHF. The CDR3 DNA reads as TGTGCCAGCAGTAAGGGTAGCAATCAGCCCCAGCATTTT. Full variable domain (remainder filled in from reference TRBV25-1 and TRBJ1-5): EADIYQTPRYLVIGTGKKITLECSQTMGHDKMYWYQQDPGMELHLIHYSYGVNSTEKGDLSSESTVSRIRTEHFPLTLESARPSHTSQYLCASSKGSNQPQHFGDGTRLSIL.

This chain connects TRBV7-2 to TRBJ2-5; perhaps TRBD1 as D (6 bases). Germline V gene sequence: CDR1 SGHTA, CDR2 FQGNSA. V gave up 5 bases and J gave up 4 bases, with 8 bases separating them. The CDR3 is 12 amino acids. The CDR3 here is CASSQQGETQYF. The CDR3, as DNA: TGTGCCAGCAGCCAACAGGGAGAGACCCAGTACTTC.

This clonotype showed up just once. A far larger clone is one base from this, pointing to a likely read error. The CDR3 loop is CASSEISGKSHEQFF. CDR3 nucleotide sequence: TGTGCCAGCAGTGAAATTAGCGGGAAGTCCCACGAGCAGTTCTTC. This chain connects TRBV2 to TRBJ2-1, with 8 bases matching TRBD2. This CDR3 contains 15 residues. Germline values: CDR1 SNHLY, CDR2 FYNNEI. V trimming: 2 bases; J trimming: 10 bases; junction bases outside the gene matches: 10.

The chain uses TRBV20-1 and TRBJ1-1, with 7 bases that match TRBD1. Unmatched junction bases numbered 6, after V lost 2 bases and J lost 3 bases. From germline, CDR1 is DFQATT and CDR2 SNEGSKA (reference sequence). CDR3 size: 14 residues. The DNA for the CDR3 is TGCAGTGCTAGAAGAGTCGACAGGGACACTGAAGCTTTCTTT. As protein: CSARRVDRDTEAFF.

Comments on this clonotype: The conserved phenylalanine or tryptophan is not found at the CDR3 terminus, so this likely reflects a read error. It is unclear where the CDR3 begins or ends on the DNA, so no DNA is shown, and the CDR3 is as TCRdb lists it. The rearrangement uses TRBV6-2 or TRBV6-3 and TRBJ2-3; the table calls TRBD1, which could not be checked here. Germline V CDR1 and CDR2: MNHEY, SVGEGT. The CDR3 extends over 16 residues, inclusive of both ends. CDR3 loop: CASSGTGQKSTDTQYL.

The chain is built from TRBV19 and TRBJ1-1, with D possibly being TRBD1 (5 bases). The V and J ends lost 1 base and 1 base respectively, with 7 bases between them. The CDR3 covers 14 residues. Germline CDR1 and CDR2: LNHDA and SQIVND (reference sequence). The CDR3 reads CASSIAGQNTEAFF. Here the CDR3 DNA reads TGTGCCAGTAGTATAGCAGGACAGAACACTGAAGCTTTCTTT.

This clonotype was seen at least ten times. This rearrangement joins TRBV6-5 to TRBJ1-1; 7 bases are a match to TRBD1. V gave up 6 bases and J gave up 5 bases; unmatched junction bases: 6. Germline V gene lookup returns CDR1 MNHEY and CDR2 SVGAGI. The CDR3 is 13 amino acids. The CDR3 sequence is CASSLGTATEAFF. Here the CDR3 DNA reads TGTGCCAGCAGCCTCGGGACAGCGACTGAAGCTTTCTTT.

The chain couples TRBV12-3 or TRBV12-4 to TRBJ2-7; 7 bases are shared with TRBD2. This CDR3 is built from 14 residues. V lost 6 bases to trimming and J lost 6 bases; unmatched junction nucleotides: 11. CDR3 nucleotide sequence: TGTGCCAGCAGGCCCAGCGGGAAAGTATCCGAGCAGTACTTC. Encoded protein: CASRPSGKVSEQYF.

This clonotype was seen many times. The V call is TRBV3-1, the J call TRBJ2-2; no reliable D call. The V end lost 0 bases, the J end lost 0 bases, and 5 bases lay between the germline ends. The CDR3 is 15 amino acids. The V gene's germline CDR1 is LGHDT and CDR2 YNNKEL (reference sequence). CDR3 nucleotide sequence: TGTGCCAGCAGCCAAGACGCCACGAACACCGGGGAGCTGTTTTTT. It is translated as CASSQDATNTGELFF.

This clonotype occurred many times. V is TRBV19 and J is TRBJ2-5; 8 bases line up with TRBD2. The J segment lost 5 bases and the V segment lost 4 bases, leaving 9 bases of the junction unmatched. Looked up from germline, CDR1 is LNHDA and CDR2 is SQIVND (reference sequence). This CDR3 has 15 amino acids. CDR3 region: CASSNRRGESETQYF. Written as DNA, the CDR3 is TGTGCCAGTAGTAATCGGCGGGGGGAGTCGGAGACCCAGTACTTC.

This clonotype appeared many times. The chain employs TRBV20-1 and TRBJ2-7; no firm D call. V lost 3 bases, J lost 5 bases, and 17 bases lay in between. Germline loops: CDR1 DFQATT, CDR2 SNEGSKA (reference sequence). This CDR3 region has 14 residues. As DNA, the CDR3 is TGCAGTGCTAGGGAGAGAAGGACCCTAAACGAGCAGTACTTC. Translating it yields CSARERRTLNEQYF.

This clonotype was detected ten times or more. The gene calls are TRBV28 and TRBJ1-5, with TRBD1 identical over 8 bases. Trimming at V came to 4 bases and at J to 7 bases, leaving 9 bases not matched to a gene. CDR1 MDHEN and CDR2 SYDVKM come from the germline V gene. The CDR3 has 15 amino acids. This chain's CDR3 is CASSWGTGGGQPQHF. In DNA, the CDR3 is TGTGCCAGCAGTTGGGGAACAGGGGGAGGGCAGCCCCAGCATTTT.

This clonotype was recorded many times. The genes are TRBV28 and TRBJ1-2; D not resolved. Trimming left V 3 bases short and J 7 bases short, with 6 bases between. The CDR3 has 11 amino acids. CDR1 and CDR2 from the germline V gene are MDHEN and SYDVKM. The CDR3 loop is CASSFRRGYTF. CDR3 DNA sequence: TGTGCCAGCAGTTTTAGGCGTGGCTACACCTTC.

This clonotype is medium-sized (0.01 to 0.1%). The chain uses TRBV28 and TRBJ2-3; possible D gene TRBD1, 6 bases. V was shortened by 5 bases and J by 0 bases, with 12 bases between the two germline ends. Per germline, CDR1 MDHEN and CDR2 SYDVKM. This CDR3 contains 15 residues. The chain's CDR3 is CASSPGVWSTDTQYF. The CDR3 DNA reads as TGTGCCAGCAGTCCAGGGGTGTGGAGCACAGATACGCAGTATTTT.

This clonotype was seen ten or more times. V gene TRBV5-1 combines with J gene TRBJ1-1, with 7 bases lining up with TRBD1. V gave up 0 bases and J gave up 4 bases; unmatched junction bases: 6. The CDR3 totals 15 residues. Germline V lookup: CDR1 SGHRS, CDR2 YFSETQ. The CDR3 DNA reads TGCGCCAGCAGCTTGGCCGCGGCAGGGGGCACTGAAGCTTTCTTT. Translated: CASSLAAAGGTEAFF.

This clonotype appeared many times. The chain combines TRBV29-1 with TRBJ1-2; no clear D gene. CDR3 size: 13 residues. Trimming pared 7 bases from V and 3 bases from J, leaving 15 bases between. Germline CDR1 is SQVTM and CDR2 is ANQGSEA. CDR3 protein: CSGGATEDYGYTF. The CDR3 region has the DNA TGCAGCGGAGGCGCTACTGAGGACTATGGCTACACCTTC.

The chain recombines TRBV6-6 with TRBJ2-3; 7 positions match TRBD2. V lost 4 bases and J lost 0; bases outside the gene matches: 7. CDR1 and CDR2 from the germline V gene are MNHNY and SVGAGI (reference sequence). The CDR3 runs 16 residues. The CDR3 is CASSSIRGVSTDTQYF. In DNA, the CDR3 is TGTGCCAGCAGTTCTATTCGGGGGGTTAGCACAGATACGCAGTATTTT.

This clonotype was observed at least ten times. The rearrangement links TRBV5-1 to TRBJ1-1; tentatively, D is TRBD1 (5 bases). Trimming pared 0 bases from V and 8 bases from J, leaving 14 bases between. The CDR3 loop spans 14 amino acids. The germline CDR1 and CDR2 sequences are SGHRS and YFSETQ. CDR3 loop: CASSLGSGTFEAFF. The CDR3 coding sequence is TGCGCCAGCAGCTTGGGTTCCGGGACGTTCGAAGCTTTCTTT. Full variable domain (rest looked up from reference TRBV5-1 and TRBJ1-1): KAGVTQTPRYLIKTRGQQVTLSCSPISGHRSVSWYQQTPGQGLQFLFEYFSETQRNKGNFPGRFSGRQFSNSRSEMNVSTLELGDSALYLCASSLGSGTFEAFFGQGTRLTVV.

As concerns this clonotype: This may stem from a read error, because a much larger clone lies one nucleotide away. The chain uses TRBV6-2 or TRBV6-3 and TRBJ2-7; D perhaps matches TRBD2 (6 bases). Germline-derived CDR1 and CDR2 are MNHEY and SVGEGT. The CDR3 extends over 12 amino acids. V was trimmed by 8 bases and J by 1 base, leaving 9 bases between them. The CDR3 reads CASRGSSYEQYF. In DNA, the CDR3 is TGTGCCAGCCGGGGGTCTTCCTACGAGCAGTACTTC.

This clonotype was counted at least ten times. V usage is TRBV30 and J usage is TRBJ2-1; 9 nucleotides line up with TRBD2. Germline lookup yields CDR1 GTSNPN and CDR2 SVGIG (reference sequence). With V trimmed by 5 bases and J by 8 bases, 16 bases remained unmatched. The CDR3 consists of 16 residues. The CDR3 loop reads CAWGSGSGRPRDEQFF. The CDR3 DNA sequence: TGTGCCTGGGGATCTGGGAGCGGGAGGCCGCGCGATGAGCAGTTCTTC.

As concerns this clonotype: This likely came from a read error, as a far larger clone is one base away. The J gene is TRBJ2-5, the V gene TRBV6-1; unclear D gene. Germline V gene sequence: CDR1 MNHNS, CDR2 SASEGT. The CDR3 is made up of 13 amino acids. Trimming left V 6 bases short and J 11 bases short, with 19 bases between. The DNA for the CDR3 is TGTGCCAGCAGGGCCGGCAGCATCGATGAGCAGTACTTC. Protein product: CASRAGSIDEQYF.

This chain links TRBV3-1 with TRBJ2-1, with 8 bases aligning to TRBD2. Unmatched junction bases numbered 5, after V lost 2 bases and J lost 5 bases. This CDR3 is 15 amino acids long. Per the germline V gene, CDR1 is LGHDT and CDR2 is YNNKEL (reference sequence). As DNA, the CDR3 is TGTGCCAGCAGCCAACCGGGACTAGGAGACAATGAGCAGTTCTTC. This translates into CASSQPGLGDNEQFF.

In this sample, this clonotype turned up many times. The chain carries TRBV6-2 or TRBV6-3 and TRBJ2-1, with D uncertain. The CDR3 contains 14 residues. Deletions cut 2 bases from V and 4 bases from J, with 9 bases between. Germline CDR1 reads MNHEY; CDR2 reads SVGEGT. The CDR3: CASSYGIQYNEQFF. The DNA for the CDR3 is TGTGCCAGCAGTTACGGGATTCAATACAATGAGCAGTTCTTC.

This clonotype was recorded many times. The chain joins TRBV12-3 or TRBV12-4 to TRBJ2-4; D not certain. V dropped 5 bases and J dropped 6 bases, with 5 bases sitting between them. CDR3 length: 11 amino acids. CDR3 sequence reads: CASSPGNIQYF. The CDR3 nucleotides are TGTGCCAGCAGTCCCGGAAACATTCAGTACTTC.

The chain employs TRBV10-3 and TRBJ2-1, with 12 bases aligning to TRBD1. Germline V gene lookup returns CDR1 ENHRY and CDR2 SYGVKD. There are 15 residues in the CDR3. V shed 6 bases and J 8 bases; nucleotides not matched to a gene: 8. CDR3 nucleotide sequence: TGTGCCATCAGACCGGGACAGGGGGCCATCGATGAGCAGTTCTTC. This codes for CAIRPGQGAIDEQFF.